The 15 T cell receptor beta chains listed next were all sequenced from one sample in a study of cytomegalovirus exposure and HLA in healthy donors. Use of 60 Vbeta and 13 Jbeta primers characterized the PCR. This table comes from immunoSEQ multiplex PCR, and its TCRdb copy is limited to in-frame clones, with some not included. The sample has about 150,000 clones, around 82% seen once; the top ten hold around 7%. The sequencing input was PBMCs. The receptors were sampled from a woman between 50 and 59 years old in good health and CMV-seropositive.

The sample holds one count of this clone. V is TRBV5-1 and J is TRBJ1-1; perhaps TRBD1 as D (5 bases). V shed 4 bases and J shed 3 bases, with 13 bases lying between them. CDR1 is SGHRS, CDR2 YFSETQ, per germline. The CDR3 is 14 residues long. CDR3 sequence: CASSPADSYTEAFF. The CDR3 DNA follows: TGCGCCAGCAGCCCAGCCGACAGTTACACTGAAGCTTTCTTT.

The V gene is TRBV30, the J gene TRBJ2-7; 7 bases align to TRBD2. Germline CDR1 GTSNPN, CDR2 SVGIG (reference sequence). Losses at the gene ends were 0 bases for V and 6 bases for J; bases not matched to a gene: 8. The CDR3 has 14 amino acids. The CDR3 is CAWSVGLGEGEQYF. In DNA form, the CDR3 reads TGTGCCTGGAGTGTAGGACTAGGGGAGGGCGAGCAGTACTTC.

The V and J genes are TRBV6-1 and TRBJ2-3; 8 bases agree with TRBD2. After removal of 6 bases from V and 1 base from J, the junction contained 6 bases not matched to a gene. The germline CDR1 and CDR2 sequences are MNHNS and SASEGT. This CDR3 spans 15 amino acids. CDR3: CASSRSTSGTDTQYF. In DNA, the CDR3 is TGTGCCAGCAGCCGATCGACTAGCGGCACAGATACGCAGTATTTT.

This clone came up once. The chain links TRBV13 to TRBJ2-3; 10 bases agree with TRBD2. Per germline, CDR1 PRHDT and CDR2 FYEKMQ (reference sequence). V trimming: 2 bases; J trimming: 1 base; junction bases outside the gene matches: 6. The CDR3 runs to 17 residues. DNA of the CDR3: TGTGCCAGCAGCTTAAGAGCTAGCGGGGGTGGCACAGATACGCAGTATTTT. It is translated as CASSLRASGGGTDTQYF.

The V gene is TRBV5-1, the J gene TRBJ2-3; tentative D call: TRBD1 (5 bases). Germline lookup yields CDR1 SGHRS and CDR2 YFSETQ. V dropped 0 bases and J dropped 5 bases, with 10 bases sitting between them. The CDR3 has 14 amino acids. The CDR3, as DNA: TGCGCCAGCAGCTTGGCCTCAAGGGGAGATACGCAGTATTTT. This encodes CASSLASRGDTQYF. The entire variable domain, with the rest obtained from reference TRBV5-1 and TRBJ2-3, is as follows: KAGVTQTPRYLIKTRGQQVTLSCSPISGHRSVSWYQQTPGQGLQFLFEYFSETQRNKGNFPGRFSGRQFSNSRSEMNVSTLELGDSALYLCASSLASRGDTQYFGPGTRLTVL.

The chain uses TRBV7-2 and TRBJ2-7; 7 positions match TRBD1. This CDR3 is built from 14 residues. Looked up from germline, CDR1 is SGHTA and CDR2 is FQGNSA. V shed 4 bases and J 3 bases; nucleotides not matched to a gene: 6. The CDR3 bases are TGTGCCAGCAGCTCCCCCGGGACAGACTACGAGCAGTACTTC. This translates into CASSSPGTDYEQYF.

In this sample, this clone turned up a few times. The chain combines TRBV5-1 with TRBJ2-3, with unresolved D. Germline CDR1 SGHRS, CDR2 YFSETQ. The CDR3 is made up of 16 amino acids. V lost 0 bases to trimming and J lost 2 bases, with 13 bases between them. The CDR3 is CASSLEGYQDTDTQYF. The CDR3 DNA reads as TGCGCCAGCAGCTTGGAAGGCTACCAGGACACAGATACGCAGTATTTT. The variable domain in full, completed from reference TRBV5-1 and TRBJ2-3, reads KAGVTQTPRYLIKTRGQQVTLSCSPISGHRSVSWYQQTPGQGLQFLFEYFSETQRNKGNFPGRFSGRQFSNSRSEMNVSTLELGDSALYLCASSLEGYQDTDTQYFGPGTRLTVL.

CDR3 protein: CASSLSRGEQFF. The CDR3, as DNA: TGTGCCAGCAGCTTGTCCAGGGGCGAGCAGTTCTTC. The gene calls are TRBV11-3 and TRBJ2-1; perhaps TRBD1 as D (6 bases). This CDR3 is 12 amino acids long. Looked up from germline, CDR1 is SGHNT and CDR2 is YENEEA. V was clipped by 3 bases and J by 10 bases, with 10 bases between them.

The chain is built from TRBV4-1 and TRBJ2-2; unclear D gene. The CDR3 is 13 residues long. Trimming shortened V by 1 base and J by 6 bases, and 6 bases separated the two germline ends. CDR1 and CDR2 (germline): MGHRA, YSYEKL. The CDR3 sequence is CASSQAQSGELFF. CDR3 DNA: TGCGCCAGCAGCCAAGCTCAGTCCGGGGAGCTGTTTTTT.

V usage is TRBV28 and J usage is TRBJ2-5; 8 nucleotides agree with TRBD1. The germline CDR1 and CDR2 sequences are MDHEN and SYDVKM. J gave up 2 bases and V 6 bases, and 11 bases lay outside the gene matches. This CDR3 region has 16 residues. The CDR3: CASSLTGTGRQETQYF. The CDR3 DNA reads as TGTGCCAGCAGCCTGACCGGGACAGGACGGCAAGAGACCCAGTACTTC.

This clone was seen more than once but under ten times. The chain combines TRBV9 with TRBJ2-2; TRBD1 is a possible D gene (6 bases). Per the germline V gene, CDR1 is SGDLS and CDR2 is YYNGEE. V was shortened by 3 bases and J by 0 bases, with 24 bases between the two germline ends. The CDR3 loop spans 20 amino acids. The CDR3 reads CASSAVSRGKDKSNTGELFF. The CDR3 region has the DNA TGTGCCAGCAGCGCCGTCTCGAGGGGGAAAGACAAATCGAACACCGGGGAGCTGTTTTTT.

This clone was counted between two and nine times. The chain links TRBV30 to TRBJ2-3, with 9 bases lining up with TRBD2. Germline V CDR1 and CDR2: GTSNPN, SVGIG (reference sequence). The V and J ends lost 0 bases and 3 bases, in that order; junction bases with no gene match: 7. This CDR3 comprises 16 residues. CDR3: CAWSVAGGASTDTQYF. In nucleotides, the CDR3 is TGTGCCTGGAGTGTCGCGGGAGGGGCGTCGACAGATACGCAGTATTTT.

The V and J genes are TRBV27 and TRBJ1-2; D gene uncertain. Trimming stripped 2 bases from V and 4 bases from J, with 14 bases between. This CDR3 contains 15 residues. Germline assignment: CDR1 MNHEY and CDR2 SMNVEV (reference sequence). The CDR3, as DNA: TGTGCCAGCAGTTTAGAGTCCCGATCTCTCTATGGCTACACCTTC. As protein: CASSLESRSLYGYTF.

The J gene is TRBJ2-7, the V gene TRBV6-1; D is possibly TRBD1 (5 bases). This CDR3 is built from 15 residues. The V and J ends lost 6 bases and 1 base respectively, with 16 bases between them. Germline CDR1 reads MNHNS; CDR2 reads SASEGT. The DNA for the CDR3 is TGTGCCAGCAGCCTCACCCGGACACCTTCCTACGAGCAGTACTTC. Its protein is CASSLTRTPSYEQYF.

The chain recombines TRBV5-6 with TRBJ1-5, with D possibly being TRBD1 (6 bases). The CDR3 sequence is 15 residues long. The V end was cut by 0 bases, the J end by 3 bases, with 10 bases between. Germline V lookup: CDR1 SGHDT, CDR2 YYEEEE. This CDR3 is CASSLARDNNQPQHF. CDR3 DNA: TGTGCCAGCAGCTTGGCCAGGGACAACAATCAGCCCCAGCATTTT.